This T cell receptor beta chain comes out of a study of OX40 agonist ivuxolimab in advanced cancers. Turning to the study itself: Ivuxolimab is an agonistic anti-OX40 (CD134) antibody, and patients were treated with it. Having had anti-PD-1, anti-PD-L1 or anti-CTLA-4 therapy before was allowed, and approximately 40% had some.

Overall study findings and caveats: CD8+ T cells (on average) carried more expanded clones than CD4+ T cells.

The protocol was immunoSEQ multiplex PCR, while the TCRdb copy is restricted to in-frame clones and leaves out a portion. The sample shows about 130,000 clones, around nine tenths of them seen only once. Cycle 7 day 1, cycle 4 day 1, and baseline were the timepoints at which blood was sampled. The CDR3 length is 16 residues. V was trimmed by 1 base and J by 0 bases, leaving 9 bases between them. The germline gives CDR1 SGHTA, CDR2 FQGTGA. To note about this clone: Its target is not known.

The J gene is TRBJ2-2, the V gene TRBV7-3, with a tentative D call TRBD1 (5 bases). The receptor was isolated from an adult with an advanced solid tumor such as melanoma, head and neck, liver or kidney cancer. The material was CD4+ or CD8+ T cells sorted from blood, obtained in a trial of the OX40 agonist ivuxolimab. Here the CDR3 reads CASSLMQGANTGELFF. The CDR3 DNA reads TGTGCCAGCAGCTTAATGCAGGGTGCGAACACCGGGGAGCTGTTTTTT. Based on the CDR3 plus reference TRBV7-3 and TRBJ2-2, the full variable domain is GAGVSQTPSNKVTEKGKYVELRCDPISGHTALYWYRQSLGQGPEFLIYFQGTGAADDSGLPNDRFFAVRPEGSVSTLKIQRTERGDSAVYLCASSLMQGANTGELFFGEGSRLTVL.